Following are 23 T cell receptor beta chains from one sample sequenced in a study of T cells after yellow fever vaccination. TCRdb fed the 5' RACE reads into MiXCR, producing one record per CDR3 protein. Of hundreds of thousands of distinct CDR3 sequences in the sample, about 13% are singletons; the top ten hold 11% to 15%. The sample here was PBMCs, taken on the day of the yellow fever booster vaccination. These TCRs come from a man aged 25 to 40 who received the YFV17D yellow fever vaccine.

J is TRBJ2-1 and V is TRBV19, with 9 positions matching TRBD2. The germline V gene has CDR1 LNHDA and CDR2 SQIVND (reference sequence). This CDR3 is 15 amino acids long. V was clipped by 9 bases and J by 9 bases; unmatched bases: 15. CDR3 nucleotides: TGTGCCAGCGGCCCAGACGCGGGAGGGCCGAGTGAGCAGTTCTTC. Amino acid sequence: CASGPDAGGPSEQFF. Looking up the rest from reference TRBV19 and TRBJ2-1 gives the full variable domain: DGGITQSPKYLFRKEGQNVTLSCEQNLNHDAMYWYRQDPGQGLRLIYYSQIVNDFQKGDIAEGYSVSREKKESFPLTVTSAQKNPTAFYLCASGPDAGGPSEQFFGPGTRLTVL.

The chain recombines TRBV20-1 with TRBJ2-2, with TRBD2 matching 14 bases. Germline lookup yields CDR1 DFQATT and CDR2 SNEGSKA (reference sequence). The ends lost 6 bases at V and 2 bases at J; junction bases unmatched: 8. The CDR3 extends over 17 amino acids. DNA of the CDR3: TGCAGTGCACAGCCGGGACTAGCGGGAGTTAACACCGGGGAGCTGTTTTTT. Its translation: CSAQPGLAGVNTGELFF.

The chain employs TRBV20-1 and TRBJ1-3; no reliable D call. V lost 0 bases and J lost 4, with 10 bases in between. The CDR3 runs to 14 residues. From germline, CDR1 is DFQATT and CDR2 SNEGSKA (reference sequence). The DNA for the CDR3 is TGCAGTGCTAGAGATGAGGGATCGGGAAACACCATATATTTT. Translation: CSARDEGSGNTIYF.

The CDR3 loop reads CASSSESSYNSPLHF. The CDR3 nucleotides read TGTGCCAGCAGTTCAGAGAGCTCCTATAATTCACCCCTCCACTTT. The chain recombines TRBV6-5 with TRBJ1-6; D is unresolved. V was cut by 4 bases and J by 0 bases, with 7 bases left in between. The CDR3 is 15 residues long. Germline CDR1 reads MNHEY; CDR2 reads SVGAGI.

This clonotype was observed a handful of times. This chain connects TRBV30 to TRBJ1-1; no clear D gene. The V gene lost 5 bases and the J gene lost 3 bases, with 13 bases spanning the gap. The CDR3 has 13 amino acids. The germline gives CDR1 GTSNPN, CDR2 SVGIG (reference sequence). In DNA form, the CDR3 reads TGTGCCTGGCGTGACTTGGGAGACACTGAAGCTTTCTTT. Amino acid sequence: CAWRDLGDTEAFF.

In this sample, this clonotype turned up a few times. The chain joins TRBV5-1 to TRBJ2-7, with 8 bases matching TRBD2. In germline, CDR1 is SGHRS, CDR2 YFSETQ. This CDR3 region has 14 residues. Losses at the gene ends were 6 bases for V and 4 bases for J; bases not matched to a gene: 9. The CDR3 loop reads CASTPMGGGYEQYF. The CDR3 region has the DNA TGCGCCAGCACCCCGATGGGCGGGGGGTACGAGCAGTACTTC.

This sequence joins TRBV20-1 and TRBJ1-1; D is undetermined. Per germline, CDR1 DFQATT and CDR2 SNEGSKA (reference sequence). The CDR3 loop spans 11 amino acids. V was clipped by 5 bases and J by 8 bases, with 12 bases between them. The CDR3 DNA reads TGCAGTGCTCTCGACTTTGACGAAGCTTTCTTT. It yields the protein CSALDFDEAFF.

This clonotype was picked up a small number of times. The genes are TRBV5-4 and TRBJ2-2; TRBD2 aligns across 7 bases. Germline CDR1 and CDR2: SGHNT and YYREEE (reference sequence). The J segment lost 8 bases and the V segment lost 3 bases, leaving 7 bases of the junction unmatched. CDR3 size: 14 residues. DNA of the CDR3: TGTGCCAGCAGCTGGGGGGGACCGGAAGGGGAGCTGTTTTTT. It yields the protein CASSWGGPEGELFF. The entire variable domain, with the rest obtained from reference TRBV5-4 and TRBJ2-2, is as follows: ETGVTQSPTHLIKTRGQQVTLRCSSQSGHNTVSWYQQALGQGPQFIFQYYREEENGRGNFPPRFSGLQFPNYSSELNVNALELDDSALYLCASSWGGPEGELFFGEGSRLTVL.

This sequence joins TRBV5-1 and TRBJ2-4; D is uncertain. This CDR3 is built from 15 residues. In germline, CDR1 is SGHRS, CDR2 YFSETQ. Trimming stripped 0 bases from V and 2 bases from J, with 9 bases between. The CDR3 reads CASSLDLGTKNIQYF. In nucleotides, the CDR3 is TGCGCCAGCAGCTTGGACCTGGGCACCAAAAACATTCAGTACTTC.

Only a few counts were recorded for this clonotype. The rearrangement joins TRBV1 to TRBJ1-4. TRBV1 has pseudogene status. The CDR3 is made up of 11 amino acids. The CDR3 loop is CTSSQDEKLFF. The DNA of the CDR3 is TGCACCAGCAGCCAGGATGAAAAACTGTTTTTT.

The CDR3 reads CSGEVDTGELFF. The CDR3 DNA reads TGCAGTGGTGAGGTCGACACCGGGGAGCTGTTTTTT. This chain joins TRBV20-1 and TRBJ2-2; no definite D call. V was cut by 7 bases and J by 3 bases, with 9 bases left in between. The CDR3 has 12 amino acids. CDR1 is DFQATT, CDR2 SNEGSKA, per germline (reference sequence).

The chain has TRBV20-1 and TRBJ2-1; no clear D. CDR1 DFQATT and CDR2 SNEGSKA come from the germline V gene (reference sequence). Deletions cut 2 bases from V and 0 bases from J, with 8 bases between. The CDR3 is 14 amino acids. The chain's CDR3 is CSARRRNSYNEQFF. The CDR3, as DNA: TGCAGTGCTAGAAGACGGAACTCCTACAATGAGCAGTTCTTC.

The rearrangement links TRBV20-1 to TRBJ2-1; a possible D gene is TRBD1 (5 bases). The germline CDR1 and CDR2 sequences are DFQATT and SNEGSKA (reference sequence). Trimming removed 2 bases at V and 3 bases at J, with 17 bases between. The CDR3 loop spans 16 amino acids. This chain's CDR3 is CSARRFPSTVYNEQFF. CDR3 DNA sequence: TGCAGTGCTAGACGCTTCCCATCGACAGTCTACAATGAGCAGTTCTTC.

This clonotype was counted only a few times. This chain uses TRBV2 with TRBJ2-5; D gene ambiguous. From germline, CDR1 is SNHLY and CDR2 FYNNEI. The ends were cut back, 11 bases at V and 2 bases at J, with 12 bases in the middle. This CDR3 comprises 12 residues. This chain's CDR3 is CASSTHQETQYF. CDR3 sequence (DNA): TGTGCCTCCAGCACCCATCAAGAGACCCAGTACTTC. Drawing the rest from reference TRBV2 and TRBJ2-5, the complete variable domain is EPEVTQTPSHQVTQMGQEVILRCVPISNHLYFYWYRQILGQKVEFLVSFYNNEISEKSEIFDDQFSVERPDGSNFTLKIRSTKLEDSAMYFCASSTHQETQYFGPGTRLLVL.

This clonotype was counted between two and nine times. The chain is built from TRBV5-1 and TRBJ2-2; no firm D call. Germline loops: CDR1 SGHRS, CDR2 YFSETQ. The length of the CDR3 is 16 residues. Trimming removed 0 bases from V and 5 bases from J, with 14 bases in between. The CDR3 is CASSLGQALGTGELFF. CDR3 sequence (DNA): TGCGCCAGCAGCTTGGGGCAGGCCCTAGGGACCGGGGAGCTGTTTTTT.

The chain carries TRBV14 and TRBJ2-5, with TRBD2 matching 11 bases. CDR3 length: 16 amino acids. Trimming cost V 6 bases and J 7 bases; bases outside gene matches: 13. The germline V gene encodes CDR1 SGHDN and CDR2 FVKESK. DNA for the CDR3: TGTGCCAGCAGTTTACCCGGGACTAGCGGCTTCCGGACCCAGTACTTC. This gives the protein CASSLPGTSGFRTQYF. Variable domain in full (rest from reference TRBV14 and TRBJ2-5): EAGVTQFPSHSVIEKGQTVTLRCDPISGHDNLYWYRRVMGKEIKFLLHFVKESKQDESGMPNNRFLAERTGGTYSTLKVQPAELEDSGVYFCASSLPGTSGFRTQYFGPGTRLLVL.

This clonotype has just a few counts. The chain links TRBV14 to TRBJ2-1; TRBD2 matches at 12 bases. Trimming removed 4 bases from V and 9 bases from J; junction bases left unmatched: 7. The germline gives CDR1 SGHDN, CDR2 FVKESK. The CDR3 spans 15 residues. The CDR3: CASSPLGLAGSEQFF. DNA for the CDR3: TGTGCCAGCAGCCCGCTGGGACTAGCGGGTTCTGAGCAGTTCTTC.

In this sample, this clonotype turned up many times. This chain connects TRBV7-9 to TRBJ2-5, with TRBD2 identical over 8 bases. CDR3 length: 14 amino acids. Germline values: CDR1 SEHNR, CDR2 FQNEAQ (reference sequence). Trimming removed 5 bases from V and 5 bases from J; junction bases left unmatched: 7. The DNA of the CDR3 is TGTGCCAGCAGCACGAGCGGGAGTTGGGAGACCCAGTACTTC. This translates into CASSTSGSWETQYF.

This clonotype was observed a few times. This rearrangement joins TRBV5-1 to TRBJ1-1; no clear D. This CDR3 spans 13 amino acids. Germline V lookup: CDR1 SGHRS, CDR2 YFSETQ. Trimming shortened V by 3 bases and J by 1 base, and 7 bases separated the two germline ends. Written as DNA, the CDR3 is TGCGCCAGCAGCTCCAACAGGAACACTGAAGCTTTCTTT. It is translated as CASSSNRNTEAFF.

This clonotype occurred a few times. The gene calls are TRBV28 and TRBJ1-1; TRBD1 agrees at 8 bases. The germline V gene encodes CDR1 MDHEN and CDR2 SYDVKM. V lost 6 bases and J lost 0; bases outside the gene matches: 3. The CDR3 has 14 amino acids. For the CDR3, the DNA is TGTGCCAGCAGGTCGACAGGGGTGAACACTGAAGCTTTCTTT. This codes for CASRSTGVNTEAFF.

This clonotype has just a few counts. V is TRBV6-1 and J is TRBJ2-1; TRBD2 matches at 11 bases. The germline V gene encodes CDR1 MNHNS and CDR2 SASEGT. V shed 10 bases, J shed 3 bases, and the junction held 5 bases outside the gene matches. The CDR3 has 14 residues. The CDR3 protein is CAITSGGSYNEQFF. As DNA, the CDR3 is TGTGCCATTACTAGCGGGGGAAGCTACAATGAGCAGTTCTTC.

Written as DNA, the CDR3 is TGTGCCAGCAGCTTAGGCCGGGGAATTCACACTGAAGCTTTCTTT. Residues: CASSLGRGIHTEAFF. The chain joins TRBV11-3 to TRBJ1-1; D gene uncertain. Germline lookup yields CDR1 SGHNT and CDR2 YENEEA. V lost 1 base to trimming and J lost 3 bases, with 12 bases between them. The CDR3 sequence is 15 residues long.

The chain joins TRBV12-3 or TRBV12-4 to TRBJ2-7; possibly TRBD1 for D (5 bases). V was shortened by 3 bases and J by 12 bases, with 15 bases between the two germline ends. This CDR3 is built from 12 residues. CDR3 sequence: CASSFLGVPPYF. DNA of the CDR3: TGTGCCAGCAGTTTCCTAGGGGTTCCCCCGTACTTC.